These 3 T cell receptor beta chains originate from one sample sequenced in a study of T cells after yellow fever vaccination. TCRdb independently ran MiXCR on the 5' RACE reads; one entry per CDR3 protein. The table lists 65,000 to 90,000 distinct CDR3 sequences, about 7.7% of them singletons. The source material was CD8+ T cells sorted from PBMCs, sampled on the day of the yellow fever booster vaccination. The receptors originated from a young man who received the YFV17D yellow fever vaccine.

This clonotype was seen a handful of times. The gene calls are TRBV4-1 and TRBJ2-7, with 7 positions matching TRBD2. This CDR3 comprises 15 residues. Germline CDR1 and CDR2: MGHRA and YSYEKL. Unmatched junction bases numbered 8, after V lost 4 bases and J lost 2 bases. The chain's CDR3 is CASSLLPGLTYEQYF. CDR3 DNA: TGCGCCAGCAGCCTTCTACCGGGACTAACCTACGAGCAGTACTTC.

This clonotype was seen at least ten times. V is TRBV7-9 and J is TRBJ2-1; possible D gene TRBD1, 6 bases. Germline V lookup: CDR1 SEHNR, CDR2 FQNEAQ (reference sequence). The CDR3 covers 16 residues. V was pared by 5 bases and J by 0 bases, with 14 bases between. This CDR3 reads CASSNKGQASYNEQFF. CDR3 coding DNA: TGTGCCAGCAGCAACAAGGGACAAGCCTCCTACAATGAGCAGTTCTTC.

This clonotype occurred a few times. The chain carries TRBV3-1 and TRBJ2-7, with D hard to call. CDR1 and CDR2 from the germline V gene are LGHDT and YNNKEL (reference sequence). Trimming cost V 0 bases and J 7 bases, with 7 bases left between them. This CDR3 contains 12 residues. CDR3 bases: TGTGCCAGCAGCCAAGAGACTTTTGAGCAGTACTTC. This encodes CASSQETFEQYF.